Below, 27 T cell receptor beta chains from the same sample are listed, as sequenced in a study of blood T cells in healthy people across ages. A J-beta primer mix and a sample-barcoded 5' primer were used in a second PCR of about 7 to 12 cycles. TCRdb fed the 5' RACE reads into MiXCR, producing one record per CDR3 protein. The sample lists 800,000 or so distinct CDR3 sequences; around a quarter were seen once. In addition, the sample was reused for a study of T cells of mothers and their children.

Sequencing used blood. These TCRs come from a boy aged 5-17 years in good health.

The chain employs TRBV12-3 or TRBV12-4 and TRBJ1-3, with D uncertain. CDR3 length equals 15 residues. The ends were cut back, 5 bases at V and 0 bases at J, with 11 bases in the middle. The CDR3 here is CASSGLLGSGNTIYF. DNA of the CDR3: TGTGCCAGCAGTGGCCTCCTGGGCTCTGGAAACACCATATATTTT.

The chain uses TRBV20-1 and TRBJ1-1, with D hard to call. The V gene lost 5 bases and the J gene lost 0 bases, with 10 bases spanning the gap. Germline CDR1 is DFQATT and CDR2 is SNEGSKA (reference sequence). This CDR3 spans 13 amino acids. The CDR3 nucleotides read TGCAGTGCTCAGAAGTCCATGAACACTGAAGCTTTCTTT. Encoded protein: CSAQKSMNTEAFF.

The chain has TRBV5-1 and TRBJ2-2; 8 bases are shared with TRBD2. Unmatched junction bases numbered 1, after V lost 0 bases and J lost 6 bases. The CDR3 consists of 14 residues. Germline CDR1 reads SGHRS; CDR2 reads YFSETQ. CDR3: CASSLVAGSGELFF. In nucleotides, the CDR3 is TGCGCCAGCAGCTTGGTAGCGGGATCCGGGGAGCTGTTTTTT.

This clonotype turned up a few times. J is TRBJ2-1 and V is TRBV5-1, with D maybe TRBD1 (5 bases). The V and J ends lost 0 bases and 2 bases respectively, with 15 bases between them. The CDR3 covers 17 residues. Germline assignment: CDR1 SGHRS and CDR2 YFSETQ. CDR3 DNA: TGCGCCAGCAGCTTGGCGTACCAGGGATGGACCTACAATGAGCAGTTCTTC. Translation: CASSLAYQGWTYNEQFF.

The chain has TRBV7-9 and TRBJ1-1; D is perhaps TRBD1 (6 bases). There are 13 residues in the CDR3. V lost 6 bases to trimming and J lost 5 bases, with 13 bases between them. Per germline, CDR1 SEHNR and CDR2 FQNEAQ (reference sequence). The CDR3 reads CASRQGWGTEAFF. The DNA of the CDR3 is TGTGCCAGCAGACAGGGATGGGGAACTGAAGCTTTCTTT.

There are a few counts of this clonotype. The chain has TRBV20-1 and TRBJ2-7; unclear D gene. Germline V lookup: CDR1 DFQATT, CDR2 SNEGSKA (reference sequence). V was clipped by 3 bases and J by 3 bases, with 12 bases between them. This CDR3 has 13 residues. In DNA, the CDR3 is TGCAGTGCTAGCGATGGGTCGGTCTACGAGCAGTACTTC. Translating it yields CSASDGSVYEQYF.

This clonotype was recorded a few times. This rearrangement joins TRBV19 to TRBJ2-1; D is undetermined. The germline V gene encodes CDR1 LNHDA and CDR2 SQIVND (reference sequence). This CDR3 comprises 14 residues. The V gene lost 3 bases and the J gene lost 8 bases, with 14 bases spanning the gap. The DNA of the CDR3 is TGTGCCAGTAGTATGGGTCCGGGTCCAGATGAGCAGTTCTTC. It translates to CASSMGPGPDEQFF.

The chain joins TRBV24-1 to TRBJ2-1, with D possibly being TRBD1 (5 bases). V was shortened by 3 bases and J by 2 bases, with 10 bases between the two germline ends. CDR1 and CDR2 from the germline V gene are KGHDR and SFDVKD. CDR3 length equals 15 residues. The CDR3 is CATSDSQGTYNEQFF. Here the CDR3 DNA reads TGTGCCACCAGTGATAGCCAGGGTACCTACAATGAGCAGTTCTTC.

This clonotype has only a few counts. Relative to the germline gene, one junction end is altered; a read error may explain this. This chain joins TRBV7-7 and TRBJ2-5; tentatively, D is TRBD1 (5 bases). This CDR3 is 13 amino acids long. Germline V CDR1 and CDR2: SSHAT, FNYEAQ (reference sequence). Here the CDR3 reads CASSEDILETQYF. CDR3 in DNA: TGTGCTAGCAGCGAGGACATTTTAGAGACCCAGTACTTC.

This clonotype was found a few times. This chain joins TRBV28 and TRBJ1-3; 9 positions agree with TRBD1. The CDR3 runs to 14 residues. Trimming at V came to 8 bases and at J to 4 bases, leaving 6 bases not matched to a gene. Germline CDR1 reads MDHEN; CDR2 reads SYDVKM. CDR3 in amino acids: CASGDRGTGNTIYF. DNA for the CDR3: TGTGCCAGCGGCGACAGGGGGACAGGAAACACCATATATTTT.

The chain joins TRBV9 to TRBJ2-3; TRBD2 aligns across 11 bases. From germline, CDR1 is SGDLS and CDR2 YYNGEE. The CDR3 is 19 amino acids. V lost 0 bases, J lost 4 bases, and 13 bases stayed unmatched. CDR3 region: CASSVVVAGGPLFPDTQYF. The CDR3 DNA reads TGTGCCAGCAGCGTAGTAGTAGCGGGGGGGCCTCTTTTTCCAGATACGCAGTATTTT.

The genes are TRBV5-1 and TRBJ2-5; D might be TRBD1 (6 bases). CDR3 length equals 14 residues. Per the germline V gene, CDR1 is SGHRS and CDR2 is YFSETQ. Trimming removed 4 bases from V and 2 bases from J, with 12 bases in between. CDR3 coding DNA: TGCGCCAGCAGCGCCCGGGACACTCAAGAGACCCAGTACTTC. This codes for CASSARDTQETQYF.

The chain links TRBV28 to TRBJ2-3; D uncertain. The CDR3 has 13 amino acids. Germline CDR1 is MDHEN and CDR2 is SYDVKM. V was cut by 6 bases and J by 2 bases, with 9 bases left in between. CDR3 sequence reads: CASRPIDTDTQYF. Written as DNA, the CDR3 is TGTGCCAGCAGGCCTATCGACACAGATACGCAGTATTTT.

The CDR3 region has the DNA TGTGCCAGCATGGTAGCAGGCTCCTACGAGCAGTACTTC. It specifies CASMVAGSYEQYF. This chain connects TRBV6-5 to TRBJ2-7; no definite D call. V was pared by 7 bases and J by 0 bases, with 10 bases between. CDR1 MNHEY and CDR2 SVGAGI come from the germline V gene. The CDR3 contains 13 residues.

The rearrangement links TRBV12-5 to TRBJ2-1; D is undetermined. The J call could be wrong; TRBJ2-5 is a better fit for the DNA end. Per germline, CDR1 LGHNT and CDR2 FRNRAP. The CDR3 is made up of 13 amino acids. The CDR3 region is CASGYYLDKTQYF. CDR3 nucleotide sequence: TGTGCTAGTGGTTACTACTTAGACAAGACCCAGTACTTC.

This chain connects TRBV6-2 or TRBV6-3 to TRBJ2-3; D unclear. Germline values: CDR1 MNHEY, CDR2 SVGEGT. The CDR3 covers 14 residues. V was trimmed by 6 bases and J by 3 bases, leaving 13 bases between them. The CDR3 DNA is TGTGCCAGCAGAACCCCAGTAAAGACAGATACGCAGTATTTT. It codes for CASRTPVKTDTQYF.

This clonotype was counted only a few times. The chain is built from TRBV5-4 and TRBJ2-1; TRBD1 matches at 7 bases. CDR1 is SGHNT and CDR2 is YYREEE in the germline V gene (reference sequence). The length of the CDR3 is 16 residues. With V trimmed by 4 bases and J by 4 bases, 11 bases remained unmatched. The CDR3 bases are TGTGCCAGCAGCGAGAGTACAGGGGTTTATTACAATGAGCAGTTCTTC. This translates into CASSESTGVYYNEQFF.

In this sample, this clonotype turned up many times. The chain recombines TRBV7-2 with TRBJ2-7, with D uncertain. Germline CDR1 reads SGHTA; CDR2 reads FQGNSA. Trimming cost V 5 bases and J 2 bases, with 7 bases left between them. This CDR3 region has 12 residues. For the CDR3, the DNA is TGTGCCAGCAGCCTTAGTACCTACGAGCAGTACTTC. Its protein is CASSLSTYEQYF.

The V and J genes are TRBV20-1 and TRBJ2-5; possible D gene TRBD2, 6 bases. Trimming took off 2 bases at V and 2 bases at J, with 12 bases between the two ends. The germline gives CDR1 DFQATT, CDR2 SNEGSKA (reference sequence). There are 14 residues in the CDR3. The DNA for the CDR3 is TGCAGTGCTAGACTGGGACTTCGGCAAGAGACCCAGTACTTC. Amino acid sequence: CSARLGLRQETQYF.

CDR3: CASSEGQGLLYEQYF. The CDR3 coding sequence is TGTGCCAGCAGTGAAGGGCAGGGTCTTTTGTACGAGCAGTACTTC. V and J are TRBV2 and TRBJ2-5; a possible D gene is TRBD1 (5 bases). The DNA end is more similar to TRBJ2-7, so the J call may be wrong. Germline V lookup: CDR1 SNHLY, CDR2 FYNNEI. The CDR3 has 15 residues.

V and J are TRBV7-2 and TRBJ2-4, with a tentative D call TRBD1 (6 bases). The CDR3 contains 19 residues. With 5 bases removed from V and 1 base from J, the gap between germline ends came to 24 bases. Germline loops: CDR1 SGHTA, CDR2 FQGNSA. The CDR3 is CASSPRTDSLGVAKNIQYF. The CDR3 bases are TGTGCCAGCAGCCCAAGGACAGATAGCCTTGGGGTGGCCAAAAACATTCAGTACTTC.

A few counts support this clonotype. This sequence joins TRBV30 and TRBJ2-2; D is unclear. The germline V gene encodes CDR1 GTSNPN and CDR2 SVGIG (reference sequence). Trimming cost V 0 bases and J 6 bases, with 8 bases left between them. The length of the CDR3 is 13 residues. The CDR3: CAWSVVSPGELFF. In nucleotides, the CDR3 is TGTGCCTGGAGTGTAGTAAGTCCCGGGGAGCTGTTTTTT.

This clonotype occurred a few times. The chain combines TRBV4-2 with TRBJ2-5; 10 bases align to TRBD2. The end of the DNA aligns better with TRBJ2-7, so the J call may be wrong. CDR1 is LGHNA, CDR2 YNFKEQ, per germline. CDR3 length: 19 amino acids. CDR3 protein: CASSQDFVTSGTIIYEQYF. The CDR3 bases are TGTGCCAGCAGCCAAGATTTCGTCACTAGCGGGACCATCATCTACGAGCAGTACTTC.

Details on this clonotype: A single base separates this from a much larger clone, so it may be a read error. The chain employs TRBV14 and TRBJ2-2, with TRBD2 as a possible D gene (5 bases). This CDR3 has 13 residues. Germline CDR1 is SGHDN and CDR2 is FVKESK. CDR3 amino acids: CASSILNPGELLF. The CDR3 coding sequence is TGTGCCAGCAGCATCCTGAACCCCGGGGAGCTGCTTTTT. Looking up the rest from reference TRBV14 and TRBJ2-2 gives the full variable domain: EAGVTQFPSHSVIEKGQTVTLRCDPISGHDNLYWYRRVMGKEIKFLLHFVKESKQDESGMPNNRFLAERTGGTYSTLKVQPAELEDSGVYFCASSILNPGELLFGEGSRLTVL.

This clonotype turned up a few times. A junction boundary mismatches the germline segment, possibly from a read error. The chain links TRBV6-5 to TRBJ2-1; 13 bases are a match to TRBD2. The CDR3 runs to 13 residues. The V gene's germline CDR1 is MNHEY and CDR2 SVGAGI. The CDR3 DNA reads as TGTGCCAGTAGTTATGGGACTAGCGGGGTTCCGTTCTTC. Amino acids: CASSYGTSGVPFF.

This clonotype came up a few times. The chain uses TRBV12-3 or TRBV12-4 and TRBJ2-5, with D unresolved. Trimming pared 6 bases from V and 7 bases from J, leaving 15 bases between. The CDR3 runs 13 residues. The CDR3 is CASSLDQQRTQYF. The CDR3 bases are TGTGCCAGCAGCCTCGACCAGCAAAGGACCCAGTACTTC.

In its sample, this clonotype was seen a few times. The rearrangement links TRBV20-1 to TRBJ1-2, with D maybe TRBD1 (6 bases). Trimming stripped 5 bases from V and 0 bases from J, with 22 bases between. This CDR3 is 17 amino acids long. Germline V lookup: CDR1 DFQATT, CDR2 SNEGSKA (reference sequence). The DNA of the CDR3 is TGCAGTGCTCGACAATGGACGGAGCGACAGGCTAACTATGGCTACACCTTC. Translating it yields CSARQWTERQANYGYTF.